These 32 T cell receptor beta chains were all obtained from the same sample, sequenced in a study of OX40 agonist ivuxolimab in advanced cancers. Method: immunoSEQ multiplex PCR; TCRdb's copy keeps in-frame clones and lacks some. The repertoire holds 65,000 to 80,000 clones, under 95% seen once, with 9.5% to 12% in the top ten. Sequencing used CD4+ or CD8+ T cells sorted from blood, obtained in a trial of the OX40 agonist ivuxolimab. The receptors derive from an adult with an advanced solid tumor such as melanoma, head and neck, liver or kidney cancer.

This chain connects TRBV11-2 to TRBJ2-7, with TRBD2 identical over 10 bases. There are 16 residues in the CDR3. Germline V lookup: CDR1 SGHAT, CDR2 FQNNGV. V lost 5 bases to trimming and J lost 0 bases; unmatched junction nucleotides: 7. CDR3 in amino acids: CASSDWTSGFSYEQYF. The CDR3 coding sequence is TGTGCCAGCAGCGACTGGACTAGCGGTTTCTCCTACGAGCAGTACTTC.

This chain links TRBV5-1 with TRBJ1-2; 10 bases are shared with TRBD1. This CDR3 is built from 15 residues. The V gene's germline CDR1 is SGHRS and CDR2 YFSETQ. The junction had 8 bases not matched to a gene; V was cut back by 4 bases and J by 5 bases. CDR3 amino acids: CASSQDRGVGYGYTF. The CDR3 DNA reads TGCGCCAGCAGCCAGGACAGGGGGGTTGGTTATGGCTACACCTTC.

CDR3 region: CASSVVPDPGNTIYF. In DNA, the CDR3 is TGTGCCAGCAGCGTAGTTCCTGATCCGGGAAACACCATATATTTT. The chain recombines TRBV9 with TRBJ1-3; the D is unclear. Looked up from germline, CDR1 is SGDLS and CDR2 is YYNGEE. V lost 0 bases and J lost 4, with 11 bases in between. This CDR3 is 15 amino acids long.

Notes on this clone: One end of the junction is discordant with germline, which a read error may explain. This chain links TRBV7-6 with TRBJ1-3; D unresolved. The CDR3 contains 16 residues. Germline V gives CDR1 SGHVS, CDR2 FNYEAQ. CDR3: CASSLAEEVLGNTIYF. CDR3 coding DNA: TGTGCCAGCAGCCTAGCTGAAGAGGTTCTTGGAAACACCATATATTTT.

This chain uses TRBV7-9 with TRBJ2-3; no clear D gene. V was cut by 1 base and J by 0 bases, with 2 bases left in between. Germline V gene sequence: CDR1 SEHNR, CDR2 FQNEAQ (reference sequence). This CDR3 is 13 amino acids long. CDR3 in amino acids: CASSLGSTDTQYF. CDR3 coding DNA: TGTGCCAGCAGCTTAGGCAGCACAGATACGCAGTATTTT.

The chain carries TRBV29-1 and TRBJ2-3, with unresolved D. Per germline, CDR1 SQVTM and CDR2 ANQGSEA. Trimming pared 4 bases from V and 6 bases from J, leaving 11 bases between. The CDR3 covers 12 residues. CDR3 in DNA: TGCAGCGTTGGTCGAGACGGGGATACGCAGTATTTT. Translated: CSVGRDGDTQYF.

This sequence joins TRBV5-6 and TRBJ2-5; 8 bases are shared with TRBD1. This CDR3 comprises 15 residues. V shed 0 bases, J shed 5 bases, and the junction held 6 bases outside the gene matches. The V gene's germline CDR1 is SGHDT and CDR2 YYEEEE. CDR3 sequence reads: CASSLGGQGYETQYF. The CDR3 nucleotides read TGTGCCAGCAGCTTGGGAGGACAGGGCTACGAGACCCAGTACTTC.

This clone was detected only once. The chain links TRBV2 to TRBJ2-7; 8 nucleotides align to TRBD2. Trimming cost V 5 bases and J 9 bases; bases outside gene matches: 24. The CDR3 runs 18 residues. Looked up from germline, CDR1 is SNHLY and CDR2 is FYNNEI. The CDR3 sequence is CASSLPSEQGLVVGSQYF. The DNA for the CDR3 is TGTGCCAGCAGTCTGCCTTCCGAACAGGGACTAGTAGTCGGATCGCAGTACTTC.

This sequence joins TRBV19 and TRBJ1-6; D possibly corresponds to TRBD1 (5 bases). The CDR3 covers 14 residues. Deletions cut 3 bases from V and 10 bases from J, with 13 bases between. Germline V CDR1 and CDR2: LNHDA, SQIVND (reference sequence). CDR3 sequence reads: CASSIGAGQSPLHF. The CDR3 region has the DNA TGTGCCAGTAGTATTGGGGCAGGCCAATCACCCCTCCACTTT.

The V and J genes are TRBV11-3 and TRBJ1-2; TRBD1 agrees at 8 bases. The V and J ends lost 5 bases and 6 bases, in that order; junction bases with no gene match: 5. This CDR3 has 13 amino acids. The germline V gene encodes CDR1 SGHNT and CDR2 YENEEA. The CDR3 is CASSLGQANGYTF. CDR3 in DNA: TGTGCCAGCAGCCTGGGACAGGCCAATGGCTACACCTTC.

The rearrangement uses TRBV13 and TRBJ2-2, with TRBD1 identical over 8 bases. Trimming cost V 5 bases and J 7 bases; bases outside gene matches: 6. This CDR3 spans 14 amino acids. CDR1 PRHDT and CDR2 FYEKMQ come from the germline V gene (reference sequence). The CDR3 DNA reads TGTGCCAGCAGCCCTTGGACAGGGCGCGGGGAGCTGTTTTTT. It translates to CASSPWTGRGELFF.

V is TRBV4-1 and J is TRBJ2-7, with 9 nucleotides matching TRBD2. Germline trimming cut 2 bases from V and 8 bases from J; bases unmatched to any gene: 7. Germline lookup yields CDR1 MGHRA and CDR2 YSYEKL. CDR3 length: 14 residues. CDR3 sequence reads: CASSQNLAGSQQYF. The DNA of the CDR3 is TGCGCCAGCAGCCAAAATCTAGCGGGGTCCCAGCAGTACTTC.

This clone was detected only once. Here the CDR3 reads CASSSGGGLETQYF. CDR3 nucleotide sequence: TGCGCCAGCAGCTCGGGCGGGGGCTTGGAGACCCAGTACTTC. The chain employs TRBV5-1 and TRBJ2-5, with a tentative D call TRBD2 (7 bases). Germline CDR1 SGHRS, CDR2 YFSETQ. This CDR3 is built from 14 residues. V lost 3 bases and J lost 5, with 14 bases in between.

V gene TRBV11-2 combines with J gene TRBJ2-5, with D possibly matching TRBD1 (7 bases). Trimming removed 4 bases from V and 2 bases from J, with 14 bases in between. Germline-derived CDR1 and CDR2 are SGHAT and FQNNGV. CDR3 length: 15 residues. CDR3 protein: CASSWAGGSQETQYF. The CDR3 DNA reads as TGTGCCAGCAGCTGGGCAGGGGGGAGTCAAGAGACCCAGTACTTC.

This clone appeared once. This rearrangement joins TRBV11-2 to TRBJ2-7; 8 nucleotides match TRBD1. V was clipped by 5 bases and J by 3 bases; unmatched bases: 9. CDR1 is SGHAT, CDR2 FQNNGV, per germline. The CDR3 runs to 15 residues. Here the CDR3 reads CASSKPSGTGYEQYF. As DNA, the CDR3 is TGTGCCAGCAGCAAGCCCTCCGGGACAGGCTACGAGCAGTACTTC.

This clone was detected once. The CDR3 spells CASSPGTYEQYF. CDR3 in DNA: TGTGCCAGCAGCCCAGGGACCTACGAGCAGTACTTC. J is TRBJ2-7 and V is TRBV11-2, with D perhaps TRBD1 (5 bases). The ends were cut back, 5 bases at V and 2 bases at J, with 7 bases in the middle. CDR1 and CDR2 (germline): SGHAT, FQNNGV. The CDR3 runs to 12 residues.

About this clone: One junction end disagrees with the germline gene, perhaps due to a read error. This same CDR3 is encoded by further DNA sequences in the sample. The chain uses TRBV7-9 and TRBJ1-1; perhaps TRBD1 as D (6 bases). The CDR3 has 12 amino acids. Germline V gives CDR1 SEHNR, CDR2 FQNEAQ (reference sequence). In nucleotides, the CDR3 is TGTGCCAGCAGTTTAGGGGGGGCTGAAGCTTTCTTT. Translating it yields CASSLGGAEAFF.

The genes are TRBV7-3 and TRBJ2-1, with D perhaps assigned TRBD1 or TRBD2 (5 bases each). The CDR3 is 15 amino acids. The V gene lost 2 bases and the J gene lost 0 bases, with 8 bases spanning the gap. From germline, CDR1 is SGHTA and CDR2 FQGTGA. The CDR3 DNA is TGTGCCAGCAGCTTATGGGACGACTCCTACAATGAGCAGTTCTTC. It encodes CASSLWDDSYNEQFF. Full variable domain (missing parts from reference TRBV7-3 and TRBJ2-1): GAGVSQTPSNKVTEKGKYVELRCDPISGHTALYWYRQSLGQGPEFLIYFQGTGAADDSGLPNDRFFAVRPEGSVSTLKIQRTERGDSAVYLCASSLWDDSYNEQFFGPGTRLTVL.

The chain links TRBV4-1 to TRBJ1-1, with D tentatively TRBD1 (6 bases). Trimming pared 4 bases from V and 1 base from J, leaving 10 bases between. Germline V gene data show CDR1 as MGHRA and CDR2 as YSYEKL. This CDR3 region has 14 residues. CDR3 sequence: CASSRNRENTEAFF. The CDR3 DNA follows: TGCGCCAGCAGCCGCAACAGGGAGAACACTGAAGCTTTCTTT.

This chain joins TRBV9 and TRBJ1-2; the D gene is possibly TRBD1 (6 bases). V was cut by 4 bases and J by 7 bases, with 20 bases left in between. Germline CDR1 is SGDLS and CDR2 is YYNGEE. CDR3 size: 15 residues. The CDR3 reads CASSPQRVQGGGYTF. The CDR3 DNA reads TGTGCCAGCAGCCCACAGCGGGTACAGGGTGGTGGCTACACCTTC.

V is TRBV4-3 and J is TRBJ1-1; weak D call: TRBD1 (5 bases). The germline V gene encodes CDR1 LGHNA and CDR2 YSLEER. V dropped 3 bases and J dropped 0 bases, with 11 bases sitting between them. The CDR3 consists of 15 residues. CDR3 coding DNA: TGCGCCAGCAGCCAGCTGGGACGGATGAACACTGAAGCTTTCTTT. It is translated as CASSQLGRMNTEAFF.

This clone showed up just once. The CDR3: CASGGGVEQFF. CDR3 DNA sequence: TGTGCCAGCGGGGGAGGAGTTGAGCAGTTCTTC. V usage is TRBV9 and J usage is TRBJ2-1; D is perhaps TRBD2 (6 bases). Trimming pared 7 bases from V and 9 bases from J, leaving 11 bases between. Germline V lookup: CDR1 SGDLS, CDR2 YYNGEE. CDR3 length: 11 amino acids.

The V and J genes are TRBV27 and TRBJ2-1; 13 bases map to TRBD2. The germline CDR1 and CDR2 sequences are MNHEY and SMNVEV (reference sequence). Trimming took 6 bases from V and 7 from J; bases not matched to a gene: 9. The CDR3 has 16 residues. CDR3 in amino acids: CASRGLAGALENEQFF. The CDR3 DNA reads as TGTGCCAGCAGAGGACTAGCGGGGGCCTTGGAAAATGAGCAGTTCTTC.

The J gene is TRBJ1-1, the V gene TRBV9; perhaps TRBD1 as D (6 bases). The CDR3 is 14 amino acids. The V end was cut by 3 bases, the J end by 3 bases, with 12 bases between. Germline-derived CDR1 and CDR2 are SGDLS and YYNGEE. CDR3 in amino acids: CASSAGQLYTEAFF. The CDR3 region has the DNA TGTGCCAGCAGCGCCGGACAGCTGTACACTGAAGCTTTCTTT.

The chain is built from TRBV5-6 and TRBJ2-7, with 8 bases fitting TRBD1. J lost 4 bases, V lost 1 base, and 7 bases had no gene match. Germline V lookup: CDR1 SGHDT, CDR2 YYEEEE. The CDR3 runs to 15 residues. The chain's CDR3 is CASSLRQGRGYEQYF. CDR3 coding DNA: TGTGCCAGCAGCTTGAGACAGGGGCGAGGTTACGAGCAGTACTTC.

This clone has just one count. The V gene is TRBV4-1, the J gene TRBJ1-1; unclear D gene. This CDR3 comprises 16 residues. V lost 2 bases to trimming and J lost 1 base, with 14 bases between them. Germline CDR1 MGHRA, CDR2 YSYEKL. CDR3 loop: CASSQIWGNPNTEAFF. The CDR3 DNA sequence: TGCGCCAGCAGCCAAATCTGGGGAAATCCGAACACTGAAGCTTTCTTT.

The rearrangement joins TRBV13 to TRBJ2-7; D remains unclear. Germline V gene data show CDR1 as PRHDT and CDR2 as FYEKMQ (reference sequence). V lost 7 bases and J lost 2, with 12 bases in between. CDR3 length: 13 residues. CDR3 amino acids: CASTSGPTYEQYF. The CDR3, as DNA: TGTGCCAGCACCTCGGGCCCGACCTACGAGCAGTACTTC.

This sequence joins TRBV6-1 and TRBJ1-6, with D maybe TRBD1 (6 bases). The CDR3 runs 14 residues. Deletions cut 2 bases from V and 7 bases from J, with 9 bases between. Germline V lookup: CDR1 MNHNS, CDR2 SASEGT. The CDR3 DNA is TGTGCCAGCAGTGAAAGCACAGGGAATTCACCCCTCCACTTT. This codes for CASSESTGNSPLHF.

The chain is built from TRBV19 and TRBJ1-1; D is uncertain. The germline V and J ends were trimmed by 5 bases and 7 bases, with 11 bases remaining between them. CDR3 size: 12 residues. CDR1 is LNHDA and CDR2 is SQIVND in the germline V gene (reference sequence). CDR3 coding DNA: TGTGCCAGTAGTGCGACGCCTTTTGAAGCTTTCTTT. Its translation is CASSATPFEAFF.

The rearrangement links TRBV6-5 to TRBJ2-7; no clear D gene. CDR3 length: 14 amino acids. Trimming took 0 bases from V and 4 from J, leaving 10 bases between them. Looked up from germline, CDR1 is MNHEY and CDR2 is SVGAGI. DNA for the CDR3: TGTGCCAGCAGTTACTCGTCTGAGAAATACGAGCAGTACTTC. As protein: CASSYSSEKYEQYF.

The rearrangement uses TRBV6-1 and TRBJ2-7; TRBD1 matches 7 bases. The CDR3 spans 16 residues. Germline V gives CDR1 MNHNS, CDR2 SASEGT. With 2 bases clipped from V and 5 bases from J, the junction kept 12 bases outside the gene matches. CDR3 residues: CASSEIVGQGVHEQYF. For the CDR3, the DNA is TGTGCCAGCAGTGAAATTGTGGGGCAGGGGGTGCACGAGCAGTACTTC.

The V call is TRBV7-9, the J call TRBJ2-1, with D perhaps TRBD1 (6 bases). Trimming stripped 5 bases from V and 14 bases from J, with 13 bases between. The CDR3 extends over 11 amino acids. In germline, CDR1 is SEHNR, CDR2 FQNEAQ (reference sequence). The CDR3 sequence is CASSQGNMKFF. The CDR3 bases are TGTGCCAGCAGCCAGGGGAACATGAAGTTCTTC. The whole variable domain, remainder taken from reference TRBV7-9 and TRBJ2-1, is DTGVSQNPRHKITKRGQNVTFRCDPISEHNRLYWYRQTLGQGPEFLTYFQNEAQLEKSRLLSDRFSAERPKGSFSTLEIQRTEQGDSAMYLCASSQGNMKFFGPGTRLTVL.